This T cell receptor beta chain was sequenced for a study of blood T cell repertoires in COVID-19. Clones were read by immunoSEQ multiplex PCR, and TCRdb kept only the in-frame ones, dropping some. The table lists tens of thousands of clones, 70% to 90% of them singletons, with roughly an eighth in the top ten. The sample consisted of peripheral blood. This TCR was sampled from a human donor in a cohort sampled during active COVID-19.

The CDR3 bases are TGTGCCAGCAGCTTAGACGGGGGAATCTACGAGCAGTACTTC. This sequence encodes CASSLDGGIYEQYF. The J gene is TRBJ2-7, the V gene TRBV11-2; D may be TRBD2 (6 bases). This CDR3 contains 14 residues. Trimming took 0 bases from V and 3 from J, leaving 9 bases between them. Germline V lookup: CDR1 SGHAT, CDR2 FQNNGV.